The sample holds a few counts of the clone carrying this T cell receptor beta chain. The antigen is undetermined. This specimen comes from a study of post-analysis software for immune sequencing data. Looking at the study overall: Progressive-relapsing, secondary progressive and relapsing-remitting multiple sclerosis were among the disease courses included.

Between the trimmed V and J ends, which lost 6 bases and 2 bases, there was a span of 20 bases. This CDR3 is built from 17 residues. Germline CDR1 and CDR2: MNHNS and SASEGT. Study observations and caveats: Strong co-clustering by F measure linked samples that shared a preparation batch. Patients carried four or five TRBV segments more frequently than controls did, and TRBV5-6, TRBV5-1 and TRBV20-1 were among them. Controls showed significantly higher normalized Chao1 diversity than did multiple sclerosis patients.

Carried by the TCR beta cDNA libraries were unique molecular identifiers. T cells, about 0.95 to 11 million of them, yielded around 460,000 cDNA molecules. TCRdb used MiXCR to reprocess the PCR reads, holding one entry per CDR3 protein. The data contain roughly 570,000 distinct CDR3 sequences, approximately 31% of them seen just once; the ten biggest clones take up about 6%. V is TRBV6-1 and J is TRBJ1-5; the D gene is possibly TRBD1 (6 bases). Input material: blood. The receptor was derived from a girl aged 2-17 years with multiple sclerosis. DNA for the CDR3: TGTGCCAGCAGGCCGGGACACCACAACGGGGGCAATCAGCCCCAGCATTTT. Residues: CASRPGHHNGGNQPQHF.